These 27 T cell receptor beta chains came from one sample sequenced in a study of blood T cell repertoires in COVID-19. Profiling relied on immunoSEQ multiplex PCR, and the TCRdb table lists in-frame clones only, not all of them. The profile shows 150,000 to 160,000 clones, roughly 83% of them singletons. Sequencing was done on a sample of peripheral blood. The receptors derive from a woman aged 55-75 years with COVID-19, enrolled during active disease.

The chain employs TRBV6-2 or TRBV6-3 and TRBJ2-4; 12 positions match TRBD2. Trimming took 4 bases from V and 3 from J; bases not matched to a gene: 10. Germline values: CDR1 MNHEY, CDR2 SVGEGT. The CDR3 spans 18 residues. CDR3 amino acids: CASSWTSGISIVKNIQYF. Written as DNA, the CDR3 is TGTGCCAGCAGTTGGACTAGCGGGATTAGTATAGTCAAAAACATTCAGTACTTC.

The chain couples TRBV30 to TRBJ2-5, with 7 nucleotides matching TRBD2. This CDR3 spans 15 amino acids. CDR1 is GTSNPN and CDR2 is SVGIG in the germline V gene (reference sequence). The V and J ends lost 3 bases and 4 bases, in that order; junction bases with no gene match: 11. The DNA for the CDR3 is TGTGCCTGGAGCAGGTTCGGGGGGATAGGAGAGACCCAGTACTTC. Protein product: CAWSRFGGIGETQYF.

This clone has a single count. The V gene is TRBV25-1, the J gene TRBJ1-2, with 7 bases matching TRBD1. Germline V gene lookup returns CDR1 MGHDK and CDR2 SYGVNS. After removal of 8 bases from V and 1 base from J, the junction contained 4 bases not matched to a gene. The CDR3 has 13 amino acids. CDR3 in amino acids: CASRQGLNYGYTF. CDR3 DNA: TGTGCCAGCCGACAGGGACTTAACTATGGCTACACCTTC.

This rearrangement joins TRBV2 to TRBJ2-3; 7 nucleotides agree with TRBD1. The CDR3 is made up of 15 amino acids. V gave up 5 bases and J gave up 0 bases; unmatched junction bases: 5. Germline V lookup: CDR1 SNHLY, CDR2 FYNNEI. CDR3 in DNA: TGTGCCAGCAGTATGACAGGGATTAGCACAGATACGCAGTATTTT. The encoded protein is CASSMTGISTDTQYF.

V is TRBV19 and J is TRBJ1-1, with TRBD1 as a possible D gene (6 bases). Trimming stripped 0 bases from V and 2 bases from J, with 16 bases between. CDR1 is LNHDA and CDR2 is SQIVND in the germline V gene (reference sequence). The CDR3 is 17 amino acids. The CDR3 region is CASSIESGTSLNTEAFF. Written as DNA, the CDR3 is TGTGCCAGTAGTATAGAATCCGGGACATCCCTAAACACTGAAGCTTTCTTT.

The J gene is TRBJ1-3, the V gene TRBV10-2; no firm D call. The CDR3 loop spans 11 amino acids. CDR1 is WSHSY, CDR2 SAAADI, per germline. V was trimmed by 8 bases and J by 8 bases, leaving 10 bases between them. CDR3 residues: CASPRRYTIYF. The CDR3 DNA sequence: TGCGCCAGCCCCCGGAGGTACACCATATATTTT.

A note on this clone: The same CDR3 arises from other DNA sequences in this sample as well. The V and J genes are TRBV7-6 and TRBJ1-5; tentative D call: TRBD1 (6 bases). V was pared by 1 base and J by 2 bases, with 6 bases between. CDR1 and CDR2 (germline): SGHVS, FNYEAQ. The CDR3 length is 14 residues. This chain's CDR3 is CASSLDRGNQPQHF. CDR3 coding DNA: TGTGCCAGCAGCTTAGACAGGGGCAATCAGCCCCAGCATTTT.

V is TRBV3-1 (or the pseudogene TRBV3-2) and J is TRBJ2-5, with 8 nucleotides matching TRBD2. There are 16 residues in the CDR3. The germline V gene has CDR1 LGHDT and CDR2 YNNKEL (reference sequence). Trimming removed 6 bases from V and 2 bases from J; junction bases left unmatched: 11. This chain's CDR3 is CASRSWASGSQETQYF. In DNA, the CDR3 is TGTGCCAGCAGATCGTGGGCTAGCGGGTCACAAGAGACCCAGTACTTC.

This clone was recorded once. The genes are TRBV29-1 and TRBJ1-2, with TRBD1 matching over 7 bases. Germline trimming cut 6 bases from V and 4 bases from J; bases unmatched to any gene: 14. There are 15 residues in the CDR3. Germline V gene data show CDR1 as SQVTM and CDR2 as ANQGSEA. CDR3 bases: TGCAGCGTGTGGGACAGAACAAGCTCCCTCTATGGCTACACCTTC. Protein: CSVWDRTSSLYGYTF.

This clone was observed a handful of times. V usage is TRBV3-1 (or the pseudogene TRBV3-2) and J usage is TRBJ2-6; tentatively, D is TRBD2 (6 bases). The germline V gene has CDR1 LGHDT and CDR2 YNNKEL (reference sequence). V dropped 3 bases and J dropped 4 bases, with 13 bases sitting between them. The CDR3 totals 16 residues. CDR3 amino acids: CASSQVGRSGANVLTF. The CDR3 nucleotides read TGTGCCAGCAGCCAGGTAGGGAGGTCCGGGGCCAACGTCCTGACTTTC.

The table lists this clone with a few counts. This sequence joins TRBV7-3 and TRBJ1-3; the D is unclear. CDR3 length: 12 amino acids. Between the trimmed V and J ends, which lost 6 bases and 4 bases, there was a span of 7 bases. Germline V gives CDR1 SGHTA, CDR2 FQGTGA. CDR3 in amino acids: CASRITGNTIYF. The CDR3 bases are TGTGCCAGCAGAATCACAGGAAACACCATATATTTT.

In this sample, this clone turned up a few times. This chain joins TRBV29-1 and TRBJ1-2, with 9 bases identical to TRBD1. Germline V lookup: CDR1 SQVTM, CDR2 ANQGSEA. The CDR3 contains 16 residues. The J segment lost 0 bases and the V segment lost 7 bases, leaving 12 bases of the junction unmatched. CDR3 in DNA: TGCAGCGGGGGGGGACAGGGTGAGGTGGCTAACTATGGCTACACCTTC. Its translation: CSGGGQGEVANYGYTF.

The chain has TRBV5-4 and TRBJ2-7, with no clear D. The V gene's germline CDR1 is SGHNT and CDR2 YYREEE (reference sequence). The CDR3 loop spans 14 amino acids. Between the trimmed V and J ends, which lost 4 bases and 4 bases, there was a span of 15 bases. DNA of the CDR3: TGTGCCAGCAGCACTTCCCCCGAGCTATACGAGCAGTACGTC. The encoded protein is CASSTSPELYEQYV.

The chain combines TRBV6-6 with TRBJ1-2; 9 positions agree with TRBD1. With 6 bases clipped from V and 3 bases from J, the junction kept 5 bases outside the gene matches. CDR1 and CDR2 (germline): MNHNY, SVGAGI (reference sequence). This CDR3 has 14 amino acids. The CDR3 coding sequence is TGTGCCAGCAGCCGGGGACAGGGCGACTATGGCTACACCTTC. Translating it yields CASSRGQGDYGYTF.

The chain employs TRBV29-1 and TRBJ1-2, with a possible D match to TRBD1 (5 bases). The CDR3 is 14 amino acids. The germline V gene has CDR1 SQVTM and CDR2 ANQGSEA. The V end was cut by 3 bases, the J end by 8 bases, with 19 bases between. The CDR3 protein is CSVDSLSGLDGYTF. The CDR3, as DNA: TGCAGCGTTGATTCATTATCAGGGCTGGACGGCTACACCTTC.

The chain links TRBV5-4 to TRBJ2-3; 7 nucleotides align to TRBD2. After removal of 2 bases from V and 2 bases from J, the junction contained 11 bases not matched to a gene. CDR3 length: 17 amino acids. Germline V gives CDR1 SGHNT, CDR2 YYREEE (reference sequence). CDR3 coding DNA: TGTGCCAGCAGCTTTCCAAAGGCGGGGGTGTCCACAGATACGCAGTATTTT. The encoded protein is CASSFPKAGVSTDTQYF.

This sequence joins TRBV3-1 (or the pseudogene TRBV3-2) and TRBJ2-5; 14 nucleotides agree with TRBD2. With 4 bases clipped from V and 4 bases from J, the junction kept 5 bases outside the gene matches. This CDR3 comprises 16 residues. CDR1 is LGHDT and CDR2 is YNNKEL in the germline V gene (reference sequence). The CDR3 DNA is TGTGCCAGCAGCCCCGGGACTAGCGGGGGTGGAGAGACCCAGTACTTC. Translation gives CASSPGTSGGGETQYF.

This clone was picked up a small number of times. The rearrangement links TRBV27 to TRBJ1-1, with 8 bases lining up with TRBD1. CDR3 length: 15 residues. V shed 5 bases, J shed 1 base, and the junction held 6 bases outside the gene matches. The germline V gene has CDR1 MNHEY and CDR2 SMNVEV (reference sequence). In DNA form, the CDR3 reads TGTGCCAGCAGTCCAACAGGGGGGGGGAACACTGAAGCTTTCTTT. It is translated as CASSPTGGGNTEAFF.

This chain connects TRBV12-3 or TRBV12-4 to TRBJ1-5, with TRBD1 as a possible D gene (5 bases). V gave up 8 bases and J gave up 6 bases, with 11 bases separating them. The CDR3 totals 12 residues. The CDR3: CASAGQIQPQHF. As DNA, the CDR3 is TGTGCCAGCGCGGGGCAGATTCAGCCCCAGCATTTT.

The chain is built from TRBV19 and TRBJ2-1, with a weak D call TRBD1 (5 bases). Trimming left V 8 bases short and J 3 bases short, with 8 bases between. Germline V lookup: CDR1 LNHDA, CDR2 SQIVND (reference sequence). The CDR3 runs to 12 residues. This chain's CDR3 is CASGDSYNEQFF. In DNA form, the CDR3 reads TGTGCCAGTGGCGACAGCTACAATGAGCAGTTCTTC.

In this sample, this clone turned up once. The chain couples TRBV7-9 to TRBJ1-1, with D possibly matching TRBD1 (6 bases). V lost 5 bases and J lost 2, with 18 bases in between. The CDR3 has 16 residues. CDR1 is SEHNR, CDR2 FQNEAQ, per germline (reference sequence). The CDR3 coding sequence is TGTGCCAGCAGCACTTCCGGGACACGAGCTAACACTGAAGCTTTCTTT. Its protein is CASSTSGTRANTEAFF.

This chain connects TRBV3-1 (or the pseudogene TRBV3-2) to TRBJ1-3; TRBD1 aligns across 9 bases. This CDR3 is 16 amino acids long. CDR1 and CDR2 (germline): LGHDT, YNNKEL (reference sequence). V was pared by 4 bases and J by 9 bases, with 13 bases of the junction left unmatched. In DNA form, the CDR3 reads TGTGCCAGCAGCCTCTTCCCGGGACAGGGTAGGGGCACCATATATTTT. This sequence encodes CASSLFPGQGRGTIYF.

V is TRBV18 and J is TRBJ2-1; 9 bases align to TRBD2. CDR3 size: 20 residues. V was clipped by 4 bases and J by 6 bases; unmatched bases: 22. Germline loops: CDR1 KGHSH, CDR2 LQKENI. The CDR3, as DNA: TGTGCCAGCTCACTCCTCCGGGACCGCACCGGGACTAGCTTTTCCAATGAGCAGTTCTTC. Encoded protein: CASSLLRDRTGTSFSNEQFF.

The V gene is TRBV7-3, the J gene TRBJ1-2, with TRBD1 matching 10 bases. Germline V gene lookup returns CDR1 SGHTA and CDR2 FQGTGA. The V and J ends lost 2 bases and 6 bases, in that order; junction bases with no gene match: 0. This CDR3 spans 13 amino acids. The DNA of the CDR3 is TGTGCCAGCAGCTTAGGACAGGGGGATGGCTACACCTTC. Residues: CASSLGQGDGYTF.

The chain combines TRBV5-4 with TRBJ1-1; D possibly corresponds to TRBD1 (6 bases). Germline V gives CDR1 SGHNT, CDR2 YYREEE (reference sequence). The CDR3 has 13 amino acids. V gave up 4 bases and J gave up 1 base, with 8 bases separating them. The CDR3 bases are TGTGCCAGCAGCGGACAGAGGAACACTGAAGCTTTCTTT. This sequence encodes CASSGQRNTEAFF.

The rearrangement uses TRBV3-1 (or the pseudogene TRBV3-2) and TRBJ2-1, with 10 bases aligning to TRBD2. CDR1 is LGHDT, CDR2 YNNKEL, per germline (reference sequence). The CDR3 is made up of 16 amino acids. V dropped 4 bases and J dropped 6; count of bases not matched to a gene: 9. The CDR3 bases are TGTGCCAGCAGCCCCCTTGTGGTAGCGGGAGGCAATGAGCAGTTCTTC. Its translation: CASSPLVVAGGNEQFF.

V is TRBV19 and J is TRBJ1-3; 7 bases agree with TRBD1. CDR1 and CDR2 (germline): LNHDA, SQIVND (reference sequence). Trimming at V came to 5 bases and at J to 3 bases, leaving 7 bases not matched to a gene. This CDR3 spans 15 amino acids. CDR3 region: CASSQQGMDGNTIYF. The CDR3, as DNA: TGTGCCAGTAGTCAACAGGGGATGGATGGAAACACCATATATTTT.